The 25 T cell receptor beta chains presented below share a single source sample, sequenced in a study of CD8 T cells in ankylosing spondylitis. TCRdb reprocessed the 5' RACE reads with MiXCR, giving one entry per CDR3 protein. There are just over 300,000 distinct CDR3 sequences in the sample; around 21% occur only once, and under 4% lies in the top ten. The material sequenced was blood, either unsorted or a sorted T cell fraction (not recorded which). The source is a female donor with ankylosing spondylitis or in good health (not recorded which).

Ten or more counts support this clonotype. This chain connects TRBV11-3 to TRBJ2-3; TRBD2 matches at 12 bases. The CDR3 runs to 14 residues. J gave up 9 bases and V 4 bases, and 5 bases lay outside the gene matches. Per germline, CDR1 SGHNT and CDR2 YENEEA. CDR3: CASSSLAGGSTQYF. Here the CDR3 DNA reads TGTGCCAGCAGCTCGCTAGCGGGAGGGAGCACGCAGTATTTT.

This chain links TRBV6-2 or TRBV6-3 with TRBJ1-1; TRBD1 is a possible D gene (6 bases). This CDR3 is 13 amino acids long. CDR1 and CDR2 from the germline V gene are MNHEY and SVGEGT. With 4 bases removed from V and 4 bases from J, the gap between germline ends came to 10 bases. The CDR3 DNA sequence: TGTGCCAGCAGTTTCGGGGGCAGCACTGAAGCTTTCTTT. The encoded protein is CASSFGGSTEAFF.

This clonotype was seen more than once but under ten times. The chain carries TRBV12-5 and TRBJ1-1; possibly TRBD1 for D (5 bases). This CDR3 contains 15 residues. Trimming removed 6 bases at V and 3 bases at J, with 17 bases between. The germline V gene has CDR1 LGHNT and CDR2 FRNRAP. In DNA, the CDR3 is TGTGCTAGTGGCCCCCCCGGGGCGGGCGACACTGAAGCTTTCTTT. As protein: CASGPPGAGDTEAFF.

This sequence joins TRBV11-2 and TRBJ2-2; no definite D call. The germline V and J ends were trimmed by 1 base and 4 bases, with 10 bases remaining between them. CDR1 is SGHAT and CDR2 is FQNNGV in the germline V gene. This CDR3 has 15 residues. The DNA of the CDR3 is TGTGCCAGCAGCTTAGGTCGCCACCTCACCGGGGAGCTGTTTTTT. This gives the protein CASSLGRHLTGELFF.

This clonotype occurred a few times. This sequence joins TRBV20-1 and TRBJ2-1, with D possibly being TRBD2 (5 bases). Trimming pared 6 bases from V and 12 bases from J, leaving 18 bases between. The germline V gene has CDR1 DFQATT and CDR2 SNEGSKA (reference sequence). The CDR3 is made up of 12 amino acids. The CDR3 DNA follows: TGCAGTGCCCGGAGAGGAGGTATCGGGCAGTTCTTC. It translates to CSARRGGIGQFF.

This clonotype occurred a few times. The CDR3 DNA sequence: TGTGCCAGCAGTTACTCGAGAGGGTTGGGTGAAGCTTTCTTT. As protein: CASSYSRGLGEAFF. This sequence joins TRBV6-5 and TRBJ1-1; D gene ambiguous. The CDR3 has 14 residues. V shed 0 bases and J shed 7 bases, with 12 bases lying between them. Germline V gene sequence: CDR1 MNHEY, CDR2 SVGAGI.

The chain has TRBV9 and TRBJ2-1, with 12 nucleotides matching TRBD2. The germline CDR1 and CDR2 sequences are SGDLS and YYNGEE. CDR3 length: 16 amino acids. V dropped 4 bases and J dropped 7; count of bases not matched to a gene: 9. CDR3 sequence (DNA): TGTGCCAGCAGCCCTCGACTAGCGGGAGAGGGTAATGAGCAGTTCTTC. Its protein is CASSPRLAGEGNEQFF.

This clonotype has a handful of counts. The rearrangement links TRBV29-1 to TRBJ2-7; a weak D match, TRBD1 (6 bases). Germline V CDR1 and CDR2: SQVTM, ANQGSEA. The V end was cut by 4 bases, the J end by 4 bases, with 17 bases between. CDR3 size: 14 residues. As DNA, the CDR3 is TGCAGCGTTGCGAGGACCGGGACACAATACGAGCAGTACTTC. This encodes CSVARTGTQYEQYF.

DNA of the CDR3: TGTGCCAGCAGCAGGGAGGAGGATTACGAGCAGTACTTC. Translating gives CASSREEDYEQYF. The V and J genes are TRBV21-1 and TRBJ2-7; the D segment call TRBD2 is taken from the table without a DNA check. TRBV21-1 is given as a pseudogene. The CDR3 contains 13 residues.

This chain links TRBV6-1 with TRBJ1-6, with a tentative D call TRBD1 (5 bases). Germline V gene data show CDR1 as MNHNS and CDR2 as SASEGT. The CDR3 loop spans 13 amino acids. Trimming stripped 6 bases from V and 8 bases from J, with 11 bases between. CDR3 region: CASRGTAYSPLHF. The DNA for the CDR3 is TGTGCCAGCAGGGGGACGGCTTATTCACCCCTCCACTTT.

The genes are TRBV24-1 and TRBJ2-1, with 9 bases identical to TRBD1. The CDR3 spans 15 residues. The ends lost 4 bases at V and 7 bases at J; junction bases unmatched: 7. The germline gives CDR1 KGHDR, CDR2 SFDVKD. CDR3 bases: TGTGCCACCAGTGACCCAAGACAGGGGGTGAATGAGCAGTTCTTC. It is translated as CATSDPRQGVNEQFF.

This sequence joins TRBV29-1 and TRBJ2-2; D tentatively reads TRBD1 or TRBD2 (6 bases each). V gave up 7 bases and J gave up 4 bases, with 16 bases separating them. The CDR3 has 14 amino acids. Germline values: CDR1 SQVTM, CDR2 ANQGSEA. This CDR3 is CSGGGWEGTGELFF. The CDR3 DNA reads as TGCAGCGGAGGGGGGTGGGAAGGCACCGGGGAGCTGTTTTTT.

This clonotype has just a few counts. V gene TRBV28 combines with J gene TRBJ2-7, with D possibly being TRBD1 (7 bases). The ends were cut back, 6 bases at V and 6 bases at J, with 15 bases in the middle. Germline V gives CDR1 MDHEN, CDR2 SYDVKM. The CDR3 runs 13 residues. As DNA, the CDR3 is TGTGCCAGCAGCTCCTGGAGGGGGCGCGAGCAGTACTTC. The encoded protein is CASSSWRGREQYF. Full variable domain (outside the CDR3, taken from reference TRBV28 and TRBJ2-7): DVKVTQSSRYLVKRTGEKVFLECVQDMDHENMFWYRQDPGLGLRLIYFSYDVKMKEKGDIPEGYSVSREKKERFSLILESASTNQTSMYLCASSSWRGREQYFGPGTRLTVT.

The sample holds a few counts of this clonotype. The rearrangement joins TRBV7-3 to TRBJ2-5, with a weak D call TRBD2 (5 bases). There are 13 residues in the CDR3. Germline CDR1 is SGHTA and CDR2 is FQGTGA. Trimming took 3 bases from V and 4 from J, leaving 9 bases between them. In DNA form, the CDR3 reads TGTGCCAGCAGCTTCGGGGTCGGAGAGACCCAGTACTTC. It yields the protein CASSFGVGETQYF.

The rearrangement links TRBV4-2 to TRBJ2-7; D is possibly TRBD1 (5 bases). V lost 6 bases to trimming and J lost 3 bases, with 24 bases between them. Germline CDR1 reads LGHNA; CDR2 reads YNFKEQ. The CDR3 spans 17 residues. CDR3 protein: CASSPYPPTERHYEQYF. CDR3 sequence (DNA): TGTGCCAGCAGTCCTTACCCCCCGACAGAAAGGCACTACGAGCAGTACTTC.

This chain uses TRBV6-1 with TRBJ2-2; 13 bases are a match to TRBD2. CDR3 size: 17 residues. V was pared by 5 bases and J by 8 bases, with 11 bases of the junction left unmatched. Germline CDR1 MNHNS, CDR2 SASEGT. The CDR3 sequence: CASSPGPGLAGPGELFF. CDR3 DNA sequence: TGTGCCAGCAGTCCTGGGCCGGGACTAGCGGGACCTGGGGAGCTGTTTTTT.

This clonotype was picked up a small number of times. DNA for the CDR3: TGTGCCAGCAGCCGAACTGGGACAGGGGGTTACAATGAGCAGTTCTTC. Its translation: CASSRTGTGGYNEQFF. The chain recombines TRBV6-1 with TRBJ2-1, with TRBD1 identical over 11 bases. The length of the CDR3 is 16 residues. Germline CDR1 is MNHNS and CDR2 is SASEGT. V lost 6 bases, J lost 4 bases, and 8 bases stayed unmatched.

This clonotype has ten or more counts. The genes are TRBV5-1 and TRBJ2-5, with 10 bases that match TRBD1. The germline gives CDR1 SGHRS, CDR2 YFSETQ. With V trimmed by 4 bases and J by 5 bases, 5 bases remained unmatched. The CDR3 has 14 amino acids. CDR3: CASSPAGQGETQYF. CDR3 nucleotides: TGCGCCAGCAGCCCAGCGGGACAGGGGGAGACCCAGTACTTC.

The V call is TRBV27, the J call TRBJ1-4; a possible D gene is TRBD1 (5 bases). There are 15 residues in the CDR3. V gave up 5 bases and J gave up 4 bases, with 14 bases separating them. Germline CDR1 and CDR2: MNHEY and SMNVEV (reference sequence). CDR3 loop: CASSPGDSFNEKLFF. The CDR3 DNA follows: TGTGCCAGCAGTCCCGGAGACAGCTTTAATGAAAAACTGTTTTTT. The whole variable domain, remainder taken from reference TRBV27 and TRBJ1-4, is EAQVTQNPRYLITVTGKKLTVTCSQNMNHEYMSWYRQDPGLGLRQIYYSMNVEVTDKGDVPEGYKVSRKEKRNFPLILESPSPNQTSLYFCASSPGDSFNEKLFFGSGTQLSVL.

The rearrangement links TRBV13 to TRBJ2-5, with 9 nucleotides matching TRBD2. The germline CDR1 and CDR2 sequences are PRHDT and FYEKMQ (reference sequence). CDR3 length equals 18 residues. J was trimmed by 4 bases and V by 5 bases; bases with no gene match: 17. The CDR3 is CASSPRASGIVVGETQYF. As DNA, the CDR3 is TGTGCCAGCAGCCCACGGGCTAGCGGGATCGTTGTCGGAGAGACCCAGTACTTC.

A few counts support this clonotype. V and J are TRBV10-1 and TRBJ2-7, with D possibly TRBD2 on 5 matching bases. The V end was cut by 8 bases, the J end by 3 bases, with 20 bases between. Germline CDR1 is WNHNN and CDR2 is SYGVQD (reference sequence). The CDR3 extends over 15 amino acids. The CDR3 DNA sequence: TGCGCCAGCCCTCAGGAGGACCCGTGGAACTACGAGCAGTACTTC. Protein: CASPQEDPWNYEQYF.

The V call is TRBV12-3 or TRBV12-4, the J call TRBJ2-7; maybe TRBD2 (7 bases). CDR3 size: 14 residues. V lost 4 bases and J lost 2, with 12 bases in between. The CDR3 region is CASSWGGRPYEQYF. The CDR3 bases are TGTGCCAGCAGTTGGGGGGGGCGCCCCTACGAGCAGTACTTC.

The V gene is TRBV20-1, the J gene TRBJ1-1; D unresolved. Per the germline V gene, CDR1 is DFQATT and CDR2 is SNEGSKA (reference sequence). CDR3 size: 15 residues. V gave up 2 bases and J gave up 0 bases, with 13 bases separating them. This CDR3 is CSARQDSLLNTEAFF. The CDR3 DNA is TGCAGTGCTAGACAGGACTCCCTTCTGAACACTGAAGCTTTCTTT.

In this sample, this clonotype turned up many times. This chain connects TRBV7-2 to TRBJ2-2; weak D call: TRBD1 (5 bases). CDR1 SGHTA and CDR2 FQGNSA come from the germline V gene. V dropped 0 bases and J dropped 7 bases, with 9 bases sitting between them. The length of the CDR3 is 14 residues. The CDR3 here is CASSLAQGGGELFF. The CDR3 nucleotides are TGTGCCAGCAGCTTAGCCCAGGGCGGCGGGGAGCTGTTTTTT.

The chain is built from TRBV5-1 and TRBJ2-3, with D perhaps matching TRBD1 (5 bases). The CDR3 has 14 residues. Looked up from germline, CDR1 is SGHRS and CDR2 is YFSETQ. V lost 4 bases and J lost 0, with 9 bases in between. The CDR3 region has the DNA TGCGCCAGCAGCCCCGGACAAAGCACAGATACGCAGTATTTT. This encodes CASSPGQSTDTQYF.